Below are 7 T cell receptor beta chains sequenced from a single sample in a study of blood T cell repertoires in COVID-19. This table comes from immunoSEQ multiplex PCR, and its TCRdb copy is limited to in-frame clones, with some not included. This table has 85,000 to 130,000 clones, approximately 80% appearing once. The sequenced material came from peripheral blood. These TCRs come from a woman older than 75 with active or convalescent COVID-19.

The chain employs TRBV28 and TRBJ1-4; D is unresolved. V was trimmed by 7 bases and J by 10 bases, leaving 16 bases between them. Germline CDR1 and CDR2: MDHEN and SYDVKM. This CDR3 is built from 13 residues. The CDR3 DNA reads TGTGCCAGCAATTTTCAGGTGTTGGGAAAACTGTTTTTT. This codes for CASNFQVLGKLFF.

The rearrangement uses TRBV7-9 and TRBJ1-5; D call uncertain. Germline-derived CDR1 and CDR2 are SEHNR and FQNEAQ (reference sequence). This CDR3 is 14 amino acids long. Trimming shortened V by 4 bases and J by 3 bases, and 10 bases separated the two germline ends. Written as DNA, the CDR3 is TGTGCCAGCAGCTATGAGGGAATCAATCAGCCCCAGCATTTT. It translates to CASSYEGINQPQHF.

The V gene is TRBV6-5, the J gene TRBJ1-3; D might be TRBD1 (5 bases). V was shortened by 6 bases and J by 0 bases, with 9 bases between the two germline ends. Looked up from germline, CDR1 is MNHEY and CDR2 is SVGAGI. The length of the CDR3 is 14 residues. CDR3 residues: CASSGHPSGNTIYF. The CDR3 DNA reads as TGTGCCAGCAGCGGACACCCCTCTGGAAACACCATATATTTT.

The chain joins TRBV2 to TRBJ1-5; possible D gene TRBD1, 5 bases. Trimming removed 6 bases at V and 3 bases at J, with 18 bases between. CDR3 length: 16 residues. Germline-derived CDR1 and CDR2 are SNHLY and FYNNEI. CDR3 DNA sequence: TGTGCCAGCAGCGATCGACAGCCCAGCATCAATCAGCCCCAGCATTTT. The encoded protein is CASSDRQPSINQPQHF.

The chain recombines TRBV6-1 with TRBJ2-7, with no clear D. Trimming left V 1 base short and J 3 bases short, with 4 bases between. This CDR3 region has 12 residues. CDR1 is MNHNS and CDR2 is SASEGT in the germline V gene. CDR3 residues: CASSEGHYEQYF. The CDR3 DNA reads as TGTGCCAGCAGTGAAGGGCACTACGAGCAGTACTTC.

This sequence joins TRBV6-5 and TRBJ1-1; tentatively, D is TRBD1 (5 bases). V lost 6 bases and J 1 base, leaving 12 bases between the germline ends. Germline assignment: CDR1 MNHEY and CDR2 SVGAGI. CDR3 length: 14 amino acids. The CDR3 coding sequence is TGTGCCAGCAGCCCCCCAGGACAGAACACTGAAGCTTTCTTT. This codes for CASSPPGQNTEAFF.

This clone has a handful of counts. The chain couples TRBV5-6 to TRBJ2-5; tentatively, D is TRBD1 (6 bases). Germline CDR1 reads SGHDT; CDR2 reads YYEEEE. V shed 2 bases and J shed 1 base, with 21 bases lying between them. This CDR3 spans 18 amino acids. The CDR3 loop is CASSLTTGRRRAQETQYF. The CDR3 coding sequence is TGTGCCAGCAGCTTAACTACAGGGAGAAGGCGGGCCCAAGAGACCCAGTACTTC.